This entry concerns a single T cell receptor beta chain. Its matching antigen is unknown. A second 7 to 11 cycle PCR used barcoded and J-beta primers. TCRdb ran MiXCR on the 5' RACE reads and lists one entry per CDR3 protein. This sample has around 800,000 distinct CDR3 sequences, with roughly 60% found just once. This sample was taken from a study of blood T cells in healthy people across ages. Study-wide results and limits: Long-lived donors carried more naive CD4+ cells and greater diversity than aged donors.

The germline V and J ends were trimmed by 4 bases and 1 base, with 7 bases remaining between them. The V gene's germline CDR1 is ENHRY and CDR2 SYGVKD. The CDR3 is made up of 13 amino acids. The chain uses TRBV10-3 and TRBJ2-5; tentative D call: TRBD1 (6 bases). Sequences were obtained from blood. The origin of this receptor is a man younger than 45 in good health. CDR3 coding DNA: TGTGCCATCAGTGGGGACACCCAAGAGACCCAGTACTTC. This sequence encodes CAISGDTQETQYF.